Following are 5 T cell receptor beta chains from one sample sequenced in a study of T-cell reconstitution after alpha-beta-depleted transplantation in children. For TCRbeta, the library was prepared with unique molecular identifiers. Each CDR3 protein gets one entry after TCRdb re-called the PCR reads with MiXCR. The sample consists of hundreds of thousands of distinct CDR3 sequences, roughly 13% of them appearing once. The specimen comprised PBMCs, sampled before TCRalphabeta/CD19-depleted stem cell transplant. These receptors originate from a girl aged 2 to 10 with congenital amegakaryocytic thrombocytopenia, due to receive a stem cell transplant.

This clonotype has just a few counts. The chain links TRBV5-1 to TRBJ2-1; 7 bases are shared with TRBD2. V dropped 0 bases and J dropped 6; count of bases not matched to a gene: 6. The CDR3 length is 15 residues. The V gene's germline CDR1 is SGHRS and CDR2 YFSETQ. CDR3 amino acids: CASSLGRGSGNEQFF. Written as DNA, the CDR3 is TGCGCCAGCAGCTTGGGTCGCGGGAGCGGCAATGAGCAGTTCTTC.

Ten or more counts support this clonotype. This chain uses TRBV5-1 with TRBJ1-1, with unresolved D. This CDR3 is built from 12 residues. Germline values: CDR1 SGHRS, CDR2 YFSETQ. V was cut by 0 bases and J by 5 bases, with 5 bases left in between. The CDR3 DNA is TGCGCCAGCAGCTTGGAGGGAACTGAAGCTTTCTTT. The encoded protein is CASSLEGTEAFF. The full variable domain, completed using reference TRBV5-1 and TRBJ1-1, is KAGVTQTPRYLIKTRGQQVTLSCSPISGHRSVSWYQQTPGQGLQFLFEYFSETQRNKGNFPGRFSGRQFSNSRSEMNVSTLELGDSALYLCASSLEGTEAFFGQGTRLTVV.

The chain couples TRBV7-2 to TRBJ2-3, with unresolved D. CDR1 and CDR2 (germline): SGHTA, FQGNSA. This CDR3 contains 14 residues. Trimming took off 7 bases at V and 0 bases at J, with 11 bases between the two ends. This CDR3 is CASTLPASTDTQYF. CDR3 nucleotides: TGTGCCAGCACTCTCCCCGCAAGCACAGATACGCAGTATTTT.

This clonotype was found many times. The rearrangement uses TRBV10-3 and TRBJ2-2, with 7 bases aligning to TRBD1. This CDR3 has 17 amino acids. Losses at the gene ends were 3 bases for V and 5 bases for J; bases not matched to a gene: 12. Germline CDR1 reads ENHRY; CDR2 reads SYGVKD. The CDR3 region is CAISDEAYRGGTGELFF. The CDR3 DNA reads as TGTGCCATCAGTGATGAGGCGTACAGGGGTGGTACCGGGGAGCTGTTTTTT.

This clonotype has just a few counts. The rearrangement uses TRBV20-1 and TRBJ1-4; D unclear. Germline CDR1 DFQATT, CDR2 SNEGSKA (reference sequence). The CDR3 has 13 amino acids. Trimming took 4 bases from V and 8 from J, leaving 14 bases between them. The CDR3 reads CSATDTREEKLFF. The CDR3 DNA reads TGCAGTGCTACCGACACAAGGGAGGAAAAACTGTTTTTT.